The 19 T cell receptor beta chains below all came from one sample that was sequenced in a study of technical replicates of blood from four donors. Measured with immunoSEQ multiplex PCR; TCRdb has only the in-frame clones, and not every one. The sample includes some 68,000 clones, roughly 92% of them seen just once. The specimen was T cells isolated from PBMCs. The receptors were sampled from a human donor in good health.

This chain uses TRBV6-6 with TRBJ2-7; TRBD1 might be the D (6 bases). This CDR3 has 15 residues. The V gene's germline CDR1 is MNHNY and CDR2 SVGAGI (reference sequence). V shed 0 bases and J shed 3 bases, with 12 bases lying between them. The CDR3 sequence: CASSYSTGSVYEQYF. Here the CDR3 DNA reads TGTGCCAGCAGTTACTCGACAGGTTCCGTCTACGAGCAGTACTTC.

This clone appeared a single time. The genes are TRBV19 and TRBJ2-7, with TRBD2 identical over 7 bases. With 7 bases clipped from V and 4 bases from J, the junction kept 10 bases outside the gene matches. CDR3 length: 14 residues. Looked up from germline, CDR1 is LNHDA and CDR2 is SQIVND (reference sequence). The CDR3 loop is CASKNASGSYEQYF. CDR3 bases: TGTGCCAGTAAAAACGCTAGCGGTTCTTACGAGCAGTACTTC.

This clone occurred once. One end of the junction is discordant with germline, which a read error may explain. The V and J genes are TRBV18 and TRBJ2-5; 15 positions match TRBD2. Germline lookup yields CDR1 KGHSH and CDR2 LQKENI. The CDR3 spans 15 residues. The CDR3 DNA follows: TGTGCCAGCTCACCAAACCAAGGGACTAGCGGGAGGCCAGACTTC. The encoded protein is CASSPNQGTSGRPDF.

The CDR3 reads CATRDRVYGYTF. CDR3 in DNA: TGTGCCACCCGCGACAGAGTCTATGGCTACACCTTC. The J gene is TRBJ1-2, the V gene TRBV15; weak D call: TRBD1 (5 bases). Germline values: CDR1 LNHNV, CDR2 YYDKDF (reference sequence). The CDR3 is made up of 12 amino acids. V lost 8 bases and J lost 4, with 11 bases in between. Full variable domain (rest looked up from reference TRBV15 and TRBJ1-2): DAMVIQNPRYQVTQFGKPVTLSCSQTLNHNVMYWYQQKSSQAPKLLFHYYDKDFNNEADTPDNFQSRRPNTSFCFLDIRSPGLGDTAMYLCATRDRVYGYTFGSGTRLTVV.

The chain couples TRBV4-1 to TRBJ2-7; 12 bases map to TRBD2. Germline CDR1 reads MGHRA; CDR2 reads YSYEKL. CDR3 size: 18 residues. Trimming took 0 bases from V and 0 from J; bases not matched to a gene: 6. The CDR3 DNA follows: TGCGCCAGCAGCCAAGATAGGCTAGCGGGAGGGAGCTCCTACGAGCAGTACTTC. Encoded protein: CASSQDRLAGGSSYEQYF.

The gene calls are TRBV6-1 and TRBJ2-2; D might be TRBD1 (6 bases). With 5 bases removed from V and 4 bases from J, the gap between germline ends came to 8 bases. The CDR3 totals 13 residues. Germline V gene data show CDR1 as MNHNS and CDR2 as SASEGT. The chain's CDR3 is CASSLQGTGELFF. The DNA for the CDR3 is TGTGCCAGCAGTCTACAGGGCACCGGGGAGCTGTTTTTT.

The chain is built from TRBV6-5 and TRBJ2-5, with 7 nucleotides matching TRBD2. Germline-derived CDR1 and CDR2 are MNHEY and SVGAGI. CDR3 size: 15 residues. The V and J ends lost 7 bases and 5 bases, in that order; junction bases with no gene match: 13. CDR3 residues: CASTEGSSGQETQYF. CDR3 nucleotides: TGTGCCAGCACCGAAGGGAGTAGCGGGCAGGAGACCCAGTACTTC.

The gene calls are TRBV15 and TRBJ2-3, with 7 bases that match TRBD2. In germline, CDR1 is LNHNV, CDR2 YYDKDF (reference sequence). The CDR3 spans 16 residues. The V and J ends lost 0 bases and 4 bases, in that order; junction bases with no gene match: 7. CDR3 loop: CATSRDGREYPDTQYF. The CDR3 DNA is TGTGCCACCAGCAGAGACGGGCGGGAGTATCCAGATACGCAGTATTTT.

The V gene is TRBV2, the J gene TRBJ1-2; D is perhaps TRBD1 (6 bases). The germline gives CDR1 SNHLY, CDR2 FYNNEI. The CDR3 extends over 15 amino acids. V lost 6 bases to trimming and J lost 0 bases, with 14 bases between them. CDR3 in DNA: TGTGCCAGCAGGGGATCACAGGGAGCTAACTATGGCTACACCTTC. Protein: CASRGSQGANYGYTF.

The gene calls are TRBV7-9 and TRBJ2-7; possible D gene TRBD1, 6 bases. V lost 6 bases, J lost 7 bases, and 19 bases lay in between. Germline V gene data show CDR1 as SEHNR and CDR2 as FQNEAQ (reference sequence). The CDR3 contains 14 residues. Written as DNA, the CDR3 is TGTGCCAGCAGGGGCTCAGGGGTTTCGGGGGAGCAGTACTTC. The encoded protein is CASRGSGVSGEQYF.

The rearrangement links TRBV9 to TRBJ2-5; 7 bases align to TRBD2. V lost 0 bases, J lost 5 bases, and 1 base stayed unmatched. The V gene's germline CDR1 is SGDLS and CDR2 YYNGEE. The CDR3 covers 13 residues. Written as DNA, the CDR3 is TGTGCCAGCAGCGTAGGGGGAGGGGAGACCCAGTACTTC. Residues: CASSVGGGETQYF.

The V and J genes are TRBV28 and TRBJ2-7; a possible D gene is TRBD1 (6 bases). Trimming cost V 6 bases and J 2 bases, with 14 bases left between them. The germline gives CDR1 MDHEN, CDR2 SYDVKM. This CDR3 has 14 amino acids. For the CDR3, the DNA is TGTGCCAGCAGCACCCACAGGGTAGCCTACGAGCAGTACTTC. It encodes CASSTHRVAYEQYF.

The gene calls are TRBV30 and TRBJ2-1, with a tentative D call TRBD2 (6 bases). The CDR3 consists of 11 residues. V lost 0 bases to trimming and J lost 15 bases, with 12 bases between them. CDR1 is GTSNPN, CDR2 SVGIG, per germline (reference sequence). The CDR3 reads CAWSVTGLPFF. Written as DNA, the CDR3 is TGTGCCTGGAGTGTAACCGGACTACCGTTCTTC. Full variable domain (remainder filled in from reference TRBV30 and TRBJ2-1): SQTIHQWPATLVQPVGSPLSLECTVEGTSNPNLYWYRQAAGRGLQLLFYSVGIGQISSEVPQNLSASRPQDRQFILSSKKLLLSDSGFYLCAWSVTGLPFFGPGTRLTVL.

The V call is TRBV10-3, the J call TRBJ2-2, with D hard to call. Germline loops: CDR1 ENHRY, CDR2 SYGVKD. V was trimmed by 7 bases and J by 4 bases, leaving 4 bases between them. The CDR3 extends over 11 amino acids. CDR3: CAITSTGELFF. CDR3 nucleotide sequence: TGTGCCATCACCAGCACCGGGGAGCTGTTTTTT.

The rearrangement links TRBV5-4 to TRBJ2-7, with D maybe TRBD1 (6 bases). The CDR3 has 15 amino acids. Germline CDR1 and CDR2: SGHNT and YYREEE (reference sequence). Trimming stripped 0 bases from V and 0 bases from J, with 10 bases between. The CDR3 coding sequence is TGTGCCAGCAGCTTGGGAGCGGACAGCTCCTACGAGCAGTACTTC. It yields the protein CASSLGADSSYEQYF.

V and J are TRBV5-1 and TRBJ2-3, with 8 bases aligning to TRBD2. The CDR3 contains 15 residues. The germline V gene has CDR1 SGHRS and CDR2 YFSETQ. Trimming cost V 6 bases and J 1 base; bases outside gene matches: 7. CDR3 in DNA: TGCGCCAGCAATTACGGGAGGGCCGGCACAGATACGCAGTATTTT. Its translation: CASNYGRAGTDTQYF.

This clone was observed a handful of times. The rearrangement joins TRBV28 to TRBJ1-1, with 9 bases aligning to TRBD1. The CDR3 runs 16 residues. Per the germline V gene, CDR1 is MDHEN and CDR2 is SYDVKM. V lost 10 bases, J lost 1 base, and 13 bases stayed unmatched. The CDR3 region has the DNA TGTGCCACCAGGATGGGGACAGGGACAACGAACACTGAAGCTTTCTTT. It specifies CATRMGTGTTNTEAFF.

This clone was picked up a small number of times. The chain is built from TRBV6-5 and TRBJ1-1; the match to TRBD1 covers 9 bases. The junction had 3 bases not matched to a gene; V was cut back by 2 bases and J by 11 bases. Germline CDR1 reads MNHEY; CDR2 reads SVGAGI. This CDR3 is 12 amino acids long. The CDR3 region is CASSYGQGTAFF. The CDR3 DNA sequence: TGTGCCAGCAGTTACGGACAGGGGACGGCTTTCTTT.

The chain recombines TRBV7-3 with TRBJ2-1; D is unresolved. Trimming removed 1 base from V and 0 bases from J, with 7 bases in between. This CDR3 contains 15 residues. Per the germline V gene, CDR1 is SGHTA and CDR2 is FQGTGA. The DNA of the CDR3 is TGTGCCAGCAGCTTAAATCCGAGCTCCTACAATGAGCAGTTCTTC. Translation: CASSLNPSSYNEQFF.